Following are 8 T cell receptor beta chains from one sample sequenced in a study of blood T cell repertoires in COVID-19. Data came from immunoSEQ multiplex PCR; TCRdb stores just in-frame clones and leaves some out. The sample includes 100,000 to 150,000 clones, more than 60% of them seen just once. Sequencing input: peripheral blood. Source of these receptors: a man in his 70s with acute or convalescent COVID-19.

The chain uses TRBV27 and TRBJ1-4; D uncertain. The germline V gene has CDR1 MNHEY and CDR2 SMNVEV (reference sequence). Trimming stripped 5 bases from V and 7 bases from J, with 17 bases between. The CDR3 is made up of 15 amino acids. The CDR3 DNA reads as TGTGCCAGCAGTCCCTCGGGTACCTTTAGTGAAAAACTGTTTTTT. Protein: CASSPSGTFSEKLFF.

V usage is TRBV27 and J usage is TRBJ1-2; TRBD1 agrees at 7 bases. CDR3 size: 15 residues. J gave up 3 bases and V 0 bases, and 4 bases lay outside the gene matches. CDR1 is MNHEY, CDR2 SMNVEV, per germline (reference sequence). CDR3 in DNA: TGTGCCAGCAGTTTATCTTGGGACAGCTACTATGGCTACACCTTC. Translation: CASSLSWDSYYGYTF.

This clone appeared a single time. The V call is TRBV9, the J call TRBJ1-2; 10 bases line up with TRBD1. Looked up from germline, CDR1 is SGDLS and CDR2 is YYNGEE. This CDR3 has 15 residues. Unmatched junction bases numbered 5, after V lost 3 bases and J lost 3 bases. The chain's CDR3 is CASSAGQGGYYGYTF. The CDR3 DNA reads TGTGCCAGCAGCGCTGGACAGGGGGGCTACTATGGCTACACCTTC.

The genes are TRBV12-5 and TRBJ2-7, with 9 bases that match TRBD1. CDR3 size: 14 residues. Germline-derived CDR1 and CDR2 are LGHNT and FRNRAP. The V and J ends lost 6 bases and 3 bases, in that order; junction bases with no gene match: 6. Written as DNA, the CDR3 is TGTGCTAGTGGACCCGGGACAGGGAACTACGAGCAGTACTTC. Translation: CASGPGTGNYEQYF.

The V and J genes are TRBV12-3 or TRBV12-4 and TRBJ1-1; D is perhaps TRBD1 (5 bases). The V and J ends lost 6 bases and 8 bases respectively, with 10 bases between them. The CDR3 totals 11 residues. As DNA, the CDR3 is TGTGCCAGCAGCCGTCGGGGGGAAGCTTTCTTT. It codes for CASSRRGEAFF.

The rearrangement links TRBV3-1 (or the pseudogene TRBV3-2) to TRBJ1-6; 8 bases agree with TRBD1. Germline CDR1 reads LGHDT; CDR2 reads YNNKEL (reference sequence). Germline trimming cut 1 base from V and 8 bases from J; bases unmatched to any gene: 7. This CDR3 is built from 16 residues. CDR3 nucleotides: TGTGCCAGCAGCCAAGGTGTTCAGGGGGCGGATTCACCCCTCCACTTT. It is translated as CASSQGVQGADSPLHF.

This chain uses TRBV15 with TRBJ2-7; unclear D gene. The germline gives CDR1 LNHNV, CDR2 YYDKDF (reference sequence). The CDR3 extends over 16 amino acids. V lost 0 bases, J lost 0 bases, and 12 bases lay in between. The DNA for the CDR3 is TGTGCCACCAGCAGAGAGGGCCCACAGCTCTCCTACGAGCAGTACTTC. Translated: CATSREGPQLSYEQYF.

V and J are TRBV2 and TRBJ1-4; D gene uncertain. Germline-derived CDR1 and CDR2 are SNHLY and FYNNEI. V lost 3 bases and J lost 0, with 11 bases in between. CDR3 length: 16 amino acids. CDR3 coding DNA: TGTGCCAGCAGTGAGGTCGGGTCTGCAACTAATGAAAAACTGTTTTTT. Translating it yields CASSEVGSATNEKLFF.